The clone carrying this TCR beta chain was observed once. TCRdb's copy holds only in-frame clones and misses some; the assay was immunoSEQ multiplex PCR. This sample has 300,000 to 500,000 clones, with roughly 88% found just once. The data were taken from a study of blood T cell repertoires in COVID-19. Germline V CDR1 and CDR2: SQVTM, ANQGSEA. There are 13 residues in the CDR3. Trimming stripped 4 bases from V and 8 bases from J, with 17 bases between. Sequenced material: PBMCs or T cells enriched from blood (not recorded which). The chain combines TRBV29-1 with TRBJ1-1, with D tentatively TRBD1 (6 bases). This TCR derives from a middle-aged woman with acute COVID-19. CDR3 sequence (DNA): TGCAGCGTTGGGGCAGGGGAATGGGAGGAAGCTTTCTTT. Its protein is CSVGAGEWEEAFF.